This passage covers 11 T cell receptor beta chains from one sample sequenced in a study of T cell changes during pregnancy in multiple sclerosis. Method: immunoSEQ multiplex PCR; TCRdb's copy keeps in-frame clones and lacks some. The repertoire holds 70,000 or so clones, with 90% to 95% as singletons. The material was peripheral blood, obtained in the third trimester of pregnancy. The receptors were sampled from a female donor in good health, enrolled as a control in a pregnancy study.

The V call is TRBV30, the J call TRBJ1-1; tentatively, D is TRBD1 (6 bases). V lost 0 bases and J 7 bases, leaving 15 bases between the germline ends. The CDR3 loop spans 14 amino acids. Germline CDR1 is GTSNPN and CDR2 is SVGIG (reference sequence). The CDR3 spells CAWSVLLTGIEAFF. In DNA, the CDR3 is TGTGCCTGGAGTGTACTTCTAACAGGGATTGAAGCTTTCTTT.

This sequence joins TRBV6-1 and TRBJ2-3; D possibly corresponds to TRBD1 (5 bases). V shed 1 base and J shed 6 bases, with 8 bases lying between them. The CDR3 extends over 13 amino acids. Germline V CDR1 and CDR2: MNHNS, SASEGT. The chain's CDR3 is CASSEGTRDTQYF. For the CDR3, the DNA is TGTGCCAGCAGTGAAGGGACAAGGGATACGCAGTATTTT.

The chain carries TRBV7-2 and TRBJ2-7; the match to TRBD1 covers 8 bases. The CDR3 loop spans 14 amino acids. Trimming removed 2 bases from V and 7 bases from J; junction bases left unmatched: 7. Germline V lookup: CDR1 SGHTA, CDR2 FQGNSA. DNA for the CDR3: TGTGCCAGCAGCTTACCCGGGACAGGTGTAGAGCAGTACTTC. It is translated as CASSLPGTGVEQYF.

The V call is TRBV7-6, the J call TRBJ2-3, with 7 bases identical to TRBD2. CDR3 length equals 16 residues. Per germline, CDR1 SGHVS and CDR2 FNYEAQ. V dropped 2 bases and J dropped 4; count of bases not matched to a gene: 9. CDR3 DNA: TGTGCCAGCAGCTTAATGGGCGGGGGAGGTTCAGATACGCAGTATTTT. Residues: CASSLMGGGGSDTQYF.

CDR3 DNA sequence: TGTGCCAGTAGCCGGGGACATCCCCCCACCTACTACGAGCAGTACTTC. Its translation: CASSRGHPPTYYEQYF. The chain combines TRBV19 with TRBJ2-7; perhaps TRBD1 as D (6 bases). The CDR3 consists of 16 residues. V gave up 6 bases and J gave up 3 bases, with 21 bases separating them. The germline CDR1 and CDR2 sequences are LNHDA and SQIVND (reference sequence).

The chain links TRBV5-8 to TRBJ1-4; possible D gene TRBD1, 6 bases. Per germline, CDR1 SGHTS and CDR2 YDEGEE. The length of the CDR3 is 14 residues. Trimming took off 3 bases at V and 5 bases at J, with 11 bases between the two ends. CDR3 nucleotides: TGTGCCAGCAGCTCGGACGGGACAAATGAAAAACTGTTTTTT. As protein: CASSSDGTNEKLFF. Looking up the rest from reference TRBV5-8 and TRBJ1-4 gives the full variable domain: EAGVTQSPTHLIKTRGQQATLRCSPISGHTSVYWYQQALGLGLQFLLWYDEGEERNRGNFPPRFSGRQFPNYSSELNVNALELEDSALYLCASSSDGTNEKLFFGSGTQLSVL.

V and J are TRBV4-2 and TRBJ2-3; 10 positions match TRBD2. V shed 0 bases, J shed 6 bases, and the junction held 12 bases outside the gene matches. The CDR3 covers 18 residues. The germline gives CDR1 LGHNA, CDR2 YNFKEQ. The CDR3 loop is CASSQDYKRGGRRDTQYF. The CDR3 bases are TGTGCCAGCAGCCAAGATTACAAGCGGGGGGGGCGGAGGGATACGCAGTATTTT.

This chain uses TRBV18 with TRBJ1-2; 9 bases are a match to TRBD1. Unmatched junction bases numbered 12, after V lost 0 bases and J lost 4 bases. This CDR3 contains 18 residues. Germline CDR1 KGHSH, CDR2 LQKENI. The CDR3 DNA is TGTGCCAGCTCACCACCGGGACAGGGAAGTTCCTTTATCTATGGCTACACCTTC. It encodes CASSPPGQGSSFIYGYTF.

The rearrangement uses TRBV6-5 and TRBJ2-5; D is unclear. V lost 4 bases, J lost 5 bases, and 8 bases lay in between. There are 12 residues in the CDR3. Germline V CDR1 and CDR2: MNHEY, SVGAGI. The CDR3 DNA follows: TGTGCCAGCAGTTCGGGTGGGGAGACCCAGTACTTC. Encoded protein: CASSSGGETQYF.

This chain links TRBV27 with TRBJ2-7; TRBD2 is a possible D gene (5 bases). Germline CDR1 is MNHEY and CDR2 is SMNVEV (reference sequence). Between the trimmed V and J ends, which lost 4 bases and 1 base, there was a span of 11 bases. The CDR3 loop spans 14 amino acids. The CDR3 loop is CASSSSGPSYEQYF. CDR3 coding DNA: TGTGCCAGCAGTTCGAGCGGACCTTCCTACGAGCAGTACTTC.

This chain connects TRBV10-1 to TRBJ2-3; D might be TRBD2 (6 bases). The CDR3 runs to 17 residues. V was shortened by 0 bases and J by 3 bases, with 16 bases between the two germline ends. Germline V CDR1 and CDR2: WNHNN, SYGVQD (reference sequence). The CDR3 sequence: CASSESPRGRGTDTQYF. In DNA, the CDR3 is TGCGCCAGCAGTGAGTCACCGCGGGGCCGGGGAACAGATACGCAGTATTTT.